This TCR beta chain originates from a study of tumor-infiltrating lymphocytes in glioblastoma multiforme. On this clonotype: Its cognate antigen is unknown. A read error is likely, as this CDR3 ends without the conserved phenylalanine or tryptophan.

Findings of the study overall: Functional subtype sorting of these T cells was not performed. Detected clone frequencies may not reflect cell counts, being RNA-based.

TCRB libraries came from RNA via three nested multiplex PCR rounds. TCRdb independently ran MiXCR on the multiplex PCR reads; one entry per CDR3 protein. The sample carries about 12,000 distinct CDR3 sequences, 66% recorded once. The receptor was isolated from a male donor with glioblastoma. Sequencing was done on a sample of brain tumor tissue.

In DNA form, the CDR3 reads TGCAGTGCGTCGAGACAGGGAGTAAACACCGAGGCTTTCTCT. Translating it yields CSASRQGVNTEAFS. V is TRBV20-1 and J is TRBJ1-1; 7 positions match TRBD1. Germline V CDR1 and CDR2: DFQATT, SNEGSKA (reference sequence). The length of the CDR3 is 14 residues. J lost 11 bases, V lost 6 bases, and 18 bases had no gene match.